The clone carrying this TCR beta chain appeared a few times. TCRdb independently ran MiXCR on the 5' RACE reads; one entry per CDR3 protein. The sample lists some 400,000 distinct CDR3 sequences, 6.2% occurring once. This entry belongs to a study of T cells after yellow fever vaccination. Per germline, CDR1 DFQATT and CDR2 SNEGSKA (reference sequence). V shed 6 bases and J shed 2 bases, with 14 bases lying between them. The CDR3 length is 14 residues. The sample here was PBMCs, taken 5 days after the yellow fever booster vaccination. This clonotype was sampled from a man between 25 and 39 years old who received the YFV17D yellow fever vaccine. V usage is TRBV20-1 and J usage is TRBJ1-5; the D gene is possibly TRBD1 (5 bases). In nucleotides, the CDR3 is TGCAGTGCAGCGCGTGGGGCGGGCAATCAGCCCCAGCATTTT. The encoded protein is CSAARGAGNQPQHF.